The next 22 T cell receptor beta chains were all read from a single sample in a study of CD8 T cells in ankylosing spondylitis. Findings of the study overall: Apparently characteristic of ankylosing spondylitis blood was a TCR beta motif (roughly eight highly homologous variants).

Their antigen targets remain unknown. TCRdb used MiXCR to reprocess the 5' RACE reads, holding one entry per CDR3 protein. The sample shows about 540,000 distinct CDR3 sequences, roughly 12% of them seen only once. Material: blood, either unsorted or a sorted T cell fraction (not recorded which). The receptors here all came from a male donor with ankylosing spondylitis.

Ten or more counts support this clonotype. This chain uses TRBV12-3 or TRBV12-4 with TRBJ1-2; no reliable D call. The V and J ends lost 5 bases and 2 bases respectively, with 15 bases between them. The CDR3 totals 15 residues. CDR3 DNA sequence: TGTGCCAGCAGTCCCACACTAGGGCAGAACTATGGCTACACCTTC. This encodes CASSPTLGQNYGYTF.

This clonotype was observed a handful of times. The chain employs TRBV12-3 or TRBV12-4 and TRBJ1-5; D uncertain. V was shortened by 7 bases and J by 5 bases, with 6 bases between the two germline ends. CDR3 length equals 11 residues. This chain's CDR3 is CASTFDQPQHF. For the CDR3, the DNA is TGTGCCAGCACCTTTGATCAGCCCCAGCATTTT.

The CDR3: CASSYHRGNSYEQYF. The CDR3 DNA is TGTGCCAGCAGTTACCACAGGGGGAACTCCTACGAGCAGTACTTC. The chain has TRBV6-5 and TRBJ2-7, with TRBD1 matching 8 bases. Looked up from germline, CDR1 is MNHEY and CDR2 is SVGAGI. The V and J ends lost 2 bases and 0 bases, in that order; junction bases with no gene match: 3. The length of the CDR3 is 15 residues.

The rearrangement uses TRBV3-1 and TRBJ1-4; no firm D call. CDR1 LGHDT and CDR2 YNNKEL come from the germline V gene (reference sequence). The V end lost 5 bases, the J end lost 7 bases, and 20 bases lay between the germline ends. CDR3 length equals 16 residues. The CDR3 nucleotides are TGTGCCAGCAGCGTACATTGGGGAGGAAGGAGTGAAAAACTGTTTTTT. Residues: CASSVHWGGRSEKLFF.

The V call is TRBV5-1, the J call TRBJ2-2; D is possibly TRBD1 or TRBD2 (5 bases each). This CDR3 spans 16 amino acids. Trimming removed 0 bases at V and 0 bases at J, with 9 bases between. Germline lookup yields CDR1 SGHRS and CDR2 YFSETQ. The CDR3 region is CASSLDGTANTGELFF. The CDR3 nucleotides read TGCGCCAGCAGCTTGGATGGGACGGCGAACACCGGGGAGCTGTTTTTT.

In regard to this clonotype: The CDR3 end shows no conserved phenylalanine or tryptophan, and so a read error is likely. Because the CDR3's place on the DNA is in doubt, the DNA is left out and the CDR3 is given as listed by TCRdb. J is TRBJ1-2 and V is TRBV7-9; the table gives TRBD1 as D, unverified against the DNA. Germline V gene data show CDR1 as SEHNR and CDR2 as FQNEAQ (reference sequence). Termini included, the CDR3 measures 12 amino acids. The CDR3 loop reads CASSLASGQIVV.

The chain joins TRBV7-9 to TRBJ1-3; D might be TRBD1 (6 bases). V lost 5 bases, J lost 3 bases, and 14 bases lay in between. Germline CDR1 reads SEHNR; CDR2 reads FQNEAQ (reference sequence). This CDR3 has 15 residues. This chain's CDR3 is CASSLSGVFGNTIYF. The CDR3 DNA is TGTGCCAGCAGCCTATCAGGGGTCTTTGGAAACACCATATATTTT. Full variable domain (missing parts from reference TRBV7-9 and TRBJ1-3): DTGVSQNPRHKITKRGQNVTFRCDPISEHNRLYWYRQTLGQGPEFLTYFQNEAQLEKSRLLSDRFSAERPKGSFSTLEIQRTEQGDSAMYLCASSLSGVFGNTIYFGEGSWLTVV.

This clonotype was seen a few times. This chain links TRBV4-1 with TRBJ1-2, with 9 bases that match TRBD1. CDR3 length equals 15 residues. Germline assignment: CDR1 MGHRA and CDR2 YSYEKL. Trimming removed 0 bases from V and 4 bases from J; junction bases left unmatched: 3. CDR3: CASSQDTGGAYGYTF. DNA of the CDR3: TGCGCCAGCAGCCAAGATACAGGGGGCGCCTATGGCTACACCTTC.

This clonotype showed up just a few times. The chain is built from TRBV6-5 and TRBJ2-7; 10 bases are shared with TRBD2. Germline-derived CDR1 and CDR2 are MNHEY and SVGAGI. The CDR3 sequence is 15 residues long. Trimming removed 4 bases from V and 3 bases from J; junction bases left unmatched: 6. The CDR3 nucleotides read TGTGCCAGCAGTTTTCTAGCGGGAGACCGCTACGAGCAGTACGTC. The encoded protein is CASSFLAGDRYEQYV.

This clonotype has ten or more counts. This sequence joins TRBV5-1 and TRBJ2-5, with D unresolved. V was shortened by 2 bases and J by 5 bases, with 7 bases between the two germline ends. In germline, CDR1 is SGHRS, CDR2 YFSETQ. The CDR3 spans 12 residues. This chain's CDR3 is CASSLGQETQYF. Written as DNA, the CDR3 is TGCGCCAGCAGCTTAGGCCAGGAGACCCAGTACTTC.

This clonotype was observed a handful of times. The CDR3, as DNA: TGTGCCAGCAGTTTGGAGCGGGATGACTCCTACAATGAGCAGTTCTTC. As protein: CASSLERDDSYNEQFF. V gene TRBV12-3 or TRBV12-4 combines with J gene TRBJ2-1; 7 nucleotides match TRBD2. Trimming at V came to 3 bases and at J to 0 bases, leaving 5 bases not matched to a gene. CDR3 size: 16 residues.

The CDR3 here is CASSLVGDGANVLTF. DNA of the CDR3: TGTGCCAGCAGCTTAGTAGGGGACGGGGCCAACGTCCTGACTTTC. The chain links TRBV7-2 to TRBJ2-6, with D perhaps assigned TRBD1 or TRBD2 (5 bases each). The CDR3 consists of 15 residues. The germline V gene encodes CDR1 SGHTA and CDR2 FQGNSA. Trimming stripped 1 base from V and 4 bases from J, with 8 bases between.

This rearrangement joins TRBV4-1 to TRBJ2-7, with TRBD2 as a possible D gene (5 bases). There are 13 residues in the CDR3. V lost 10 bases and J lost 5, with 18 bases in between. Germline V lookup: CDR1 MGHRA, CDR2 YSYEKL. CDR3 bases: TGCGCCACTCCGGACGAGGGCGCCAACGAGCAGTACGTC. Its translation is CATPDEGANEQYV.

This chain uses TRBV20-1 with TRBJ2-1; TRBD2 matches 10 bases. With V trimmed by 1 base and J by 4 bases, 7 bases remained unmatched. This CDR3 comprises 16 residues. Germline CDR1 is DFQATT and CDR2 is SNEGSKA (reference sequence). For the CDR3, the DNA is TGCAGTGCTAGAGTTTCTAGCGGGAGCGGGTACAATGAGCAGTTCTTC. This translates into CSARVSSGSGYNEQFF.

This clonotype was observed a handful of times. The rearrangement links TRBV3-1 to TRBJ1-4; D uncertain. The CDR3 sequence is 13 residues long. Germline V gene data show CDR1 as LGHDT and CDR2 as YNNKEL (reference sequence). Trimming shortened V by 1 base and J by 7 bases, and 7 bases separated the two germline ends. This CDR3 is CASSQVGGEKLFF. The CDR3 nucleotides are TGTGCCAGCAGCCAAGTAGGAGGTGAAAAACTGTTTTTT. Full variable domain (outside the CDR3, taken from reference TRBV3-1 and TRBJ1-4): DTAVSQTPKYLVTQMGNDKSIKCEQNLGHDTMYWYKQDSKKFLKIMFSYNNKELIINETVPNRFSPKSPDKAHLNLHINSLELGDSAVYFCASSQVGGEKLFFGSGTQLSVL.

This clonotype has more than one count but fewer than ten. This sequence joins TRBV24-1 and TRBJ1-2; D is unclear. This CDR3 contains 13 residues. V dropped 2 bases and J dropped 5 bases, with 8 bases sitting between them. Germline CDR1 KGHDR, CDR2 SFDVKD. The CDR3 DNA reads as TGTGCCACCAGTGATTCGATGGGGTATGGCTACACCTTC. It codes for CATSDSMGYGYTF.

This clonotype has just a few counts. The V gene is TRBV5-1, the J gene TRBJ1-1; D gene uncertain. Trimming pared 0 bases from V and 5 bases from J, leaving 11 bases between. Germline V lookup: CDR1 SGHRS, CDR2 YFSETQ. The CDR3 runs to 14 residues. The CDR3 loop is CASSLAGVSTEAFF. As DNA, the CDR3 is TGCGCCAGCAGCTTGGCCGGTGTTTCTACTGAAGCTTTCTTT.

The rearrangement uses TRBV25-1 and TRBJ2-2, with 8 bases aligning to TRBD2. Germline V gene lookup returns CDR1 MGHDK and CDR2 SYGVNS. The CDR3 covers 16 residues. V shed 1 base, J shed 0 bases, and the junction held 1 base outside the gene matches. The CDR3 nucleotides read TGTGCCAGCAGTGAATTGCGGGGGGCGAACACCGGGGAGCTGTTTTTT. Its translation is CASSELRGANTGELFF.

CDR3 protein: CSATMGAGSPLHF. In DNA form, the CDR3 reads TGCAGTGCCACGATGGGTGCGGGTTCACCCCTCCACTTT. V is TRBV20-1 and J is TRBJ1-6, with D uncertain. The length of the CDR3 is 13 residues. V lost 6 bases and J 9 bases, leaving 15 bases between the germline ends. The V gene's germline CDR1 is DFQATT and CDR2 SNEGSKA (reference sequence).

This clonotype has more than one count but fewer than ten. V is TRBV12-3 or TRBV12-4 and J is TRBJ2-4; 8 bases align to TRBD2. This CDR3 has 15 amino acids. Trimming at V came to 7 bases and at J to 1 base, leaving 6 bases not matched to a gene. The CDR3: CASTLSGTAKNIQYF. DNA of the CDR3: TGTGCCAGCACCCTTAGCGGGACTGCCAAAAACATTCAGTACTTC.

The gene calls are TRBV12-3 or TRBV12-4 and TRBJ2-4; maybe TRBD2 (6 bases). The CDR3 runs 15 residues. V lost 5 bases and J lost 6, with 17 bases in between. The DNA of the CDR3 is TGTGCCAGCAGTCTGCGCCCGAACGGGGGAAACATTCAGTACTTC. Its protein product is CASSLRPNGGNIQYF.

V usage is TRBV5-6 and J usage is TRBJ2-1; TRBD1 aligns across 9 bases. J gave up 4 bases and V 4 bases, and 6 bases lay outside the gene matches. CDR3 size: 15 residues. Germline-derived CDR1 and CDR2 are SGHDT and YYEEEE. The CDR3 loop is CASSRKTGGYNEQFF. CDR3 in DNA: TGTGCCAGCAGCAGGAAGACAGGGGGATACAATGAGCAGTTCTTC.